This T cell receptor beta chain is from a study of breast tumors, draining lymph nodes, adjacent tissues. Trimming pared 6 bases from V and 7 bases from J, leaving 15 bases between. The length of the CDR3 is 13 residues. Germline CDR1 is SQVTM and CDR2 is ANQGSEA. Via MiXCR, TCRdb re-called the multiplex PCR reads, giving one row per CDR3 protein. Of 14,000 or so distinct CDR3 sequences listed, around 53% are singletons. This clonotype appeared once. Input material: tumor-adjacent breast tissue. The genes are TRBV29-1 and TRBJ1-4; TRBD1 is a possible D gene (6 bases). The receptor comes from a female donor with breast cancer. Some clones in this sample may be carry-over from other donors' samples. The CDR3 protein is CSVDGEGGEKLFF. The CDR3, as DNA: TGCAGCGTCGACGGGGAAGGGGGTGAAAAACTGTTTTTT.